The source of this T cell receptor beta chain is a study of cytomegalovirus exposure and HLA in healthy donors. General study findings and limits: Using the classifier, cytomegalovirus status was reportedly diagnosed with high specificity and sensitivity.

Details on this clone: Its target is not known.

Some clones are missing from TCRdb's copy, which holds only in-frame ones; the method was immunoSEQ multiplex PCR. The table records about 150,000 clones, about 91% of them present only once. There are 15 residues in the CDR3. CDR1 SGHRS and CDR2 YFSETQ come from the germline V gene. V lost 0 bases and J lost 1, with 8 bases in between. The V gene is TRBV5-1, the J gene TRBJ1-5; tentative D call: TRBD1 (6 bases). The source material was PBMCs. The origin of this receptor is a young woman in good health and CMV-seropositive. The CDR3 nucleotides are TGCGCCAGCAGCTTGGCCGGGACAAGCAATCAGCCCCAGCATTTT. Amino acids: CASSLAGTSNQPQHF. Full variable domain (outside the CDR3, taken from reference TRBV5-1 and TRBJ1-5): KAGVTQTPRYLIKTRGQQVTLSCSPISGHRSVSWYQQTPGQGLQFLFEYFSETQRNKGNFPGRFSGRQFSNSRSEMNVSTLELGDSALYLCASSLAGTSNQPQHFGDGTRLSIL.